Listed here is a single T cell receptor beta chain. Its antigen is currently unknown. The entry originates in a study of blood T cells in healthy people across ages. Study findings and constraints: In long-lived donors, naive CD4+ cell counts and diversity exceeded those of aged donors. Strongly correlated with naive T cell percentage was TCR beta diversity. The fall in TCR beta diversity per million T cells was roughly linear with age.

Germline loops: CDR1 SGHRS, CDR2 YFSETQ. This CDR3 spans 15 amino acids. V lost 4 bases and J lost 18, with 26 bases in between. Primed by a sample-barcoded 5' primer and a J-beta primer mix, a second PCR proceeded for about 7 to 11 cycles. Each CDR3 protein is one row after TCRdb ran MiXCR on the 5' RACE reads. The data show around 1,700,000 distinct CDR3 sequences, 28% seen once. The chain has TRBV5-1 and TRBJ2-6; D perhaps matches TRBD1 (5 bases). This receptor was taken from a woman younger than 45 in good health. The source material was blood. This chain's CDR3 is CASSMTASGANVWTF. CDR3 sequence (DNA): TGCGCCAGCAGCATGACAGCGTCTGGGGCCAACGTCTGGACTTTC.